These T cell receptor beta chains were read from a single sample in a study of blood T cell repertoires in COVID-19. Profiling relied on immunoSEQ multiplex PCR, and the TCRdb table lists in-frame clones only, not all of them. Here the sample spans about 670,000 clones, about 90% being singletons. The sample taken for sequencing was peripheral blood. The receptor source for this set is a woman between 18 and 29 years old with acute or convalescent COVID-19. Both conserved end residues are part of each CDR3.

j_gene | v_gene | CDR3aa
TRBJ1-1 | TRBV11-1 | CASSFPGGGTEAFF
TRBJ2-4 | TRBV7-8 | CASSAGPGQGKNIQYF
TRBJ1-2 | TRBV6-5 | CASSYSQSHYGYTF
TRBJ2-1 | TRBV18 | CASSPAGDTNEQFF
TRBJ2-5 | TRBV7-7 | CASSPGTSGYQETQYF
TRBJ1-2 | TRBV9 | CASSLYQGDYGYTF
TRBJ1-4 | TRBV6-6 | CASSFLPGGYEKLFF
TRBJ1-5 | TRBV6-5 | CASRTEDNQPQHF
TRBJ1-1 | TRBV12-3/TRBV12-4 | CASLDFKWTEAFF
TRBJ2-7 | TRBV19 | CASRNPGGEQYF
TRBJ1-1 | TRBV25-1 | CASSEIGGQNTEAFF
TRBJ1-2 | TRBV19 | CAPSDRMRYGYTF
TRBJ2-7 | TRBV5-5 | CASSLGGTYEQYF
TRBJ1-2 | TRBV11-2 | CASSLGRTGRVYGYTF
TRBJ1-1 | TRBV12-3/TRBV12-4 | CASSLLLREAFF
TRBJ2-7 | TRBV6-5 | CASSYARSYEQYF
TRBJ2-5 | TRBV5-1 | CASRTEGVTQYF
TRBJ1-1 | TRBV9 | CASSPRTRNTEAFF
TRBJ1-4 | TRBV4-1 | CASSLQGREKLFF
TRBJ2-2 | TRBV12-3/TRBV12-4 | CAGGQTNTGELFF
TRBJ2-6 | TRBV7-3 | CASSSLGQGFGANVLTF
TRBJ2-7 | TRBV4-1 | CASSQFWTGVEQYF
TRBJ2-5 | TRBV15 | CATSRGLTQETQYF
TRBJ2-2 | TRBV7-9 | CASSSPSGGSPGELFF
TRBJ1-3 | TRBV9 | CASSSRTPGPSGNTIYF
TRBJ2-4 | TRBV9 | CASSAPAGGALTKNIQYF
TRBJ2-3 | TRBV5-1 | CASSKDYTDTQYF
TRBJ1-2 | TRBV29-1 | CSVDQGHGYGYTF
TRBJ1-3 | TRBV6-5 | CASSSGVGNTIYF
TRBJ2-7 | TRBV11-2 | CASSLGIGTDSLYEQYF
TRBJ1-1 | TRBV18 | CASSRHRENTEAFF
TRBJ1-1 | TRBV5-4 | CASSPAGTVNTEAFF
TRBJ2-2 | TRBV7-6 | CASSSGLAGFTDTGELFF
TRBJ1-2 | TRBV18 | CASSPLQGNYGYTF
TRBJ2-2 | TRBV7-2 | CASSTRTGGSGELFF
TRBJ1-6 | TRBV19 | CASSIPRQGSSYNSPLHF
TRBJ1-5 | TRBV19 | CASSIDGRGSNQPQHF
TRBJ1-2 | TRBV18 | CASSPSLLGQYYGYTF
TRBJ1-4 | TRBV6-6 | CASSYSRGGGNEKLFF
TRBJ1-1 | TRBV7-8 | CASSLTPGQGRAFF
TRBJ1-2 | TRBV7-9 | CASSSGTDFNYGYTF
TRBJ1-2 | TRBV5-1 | CASSLNPGVFNGYTF
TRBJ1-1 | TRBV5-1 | CASSLRQNTEAFF
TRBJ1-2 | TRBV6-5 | CASSYRDRGTLVGYTF